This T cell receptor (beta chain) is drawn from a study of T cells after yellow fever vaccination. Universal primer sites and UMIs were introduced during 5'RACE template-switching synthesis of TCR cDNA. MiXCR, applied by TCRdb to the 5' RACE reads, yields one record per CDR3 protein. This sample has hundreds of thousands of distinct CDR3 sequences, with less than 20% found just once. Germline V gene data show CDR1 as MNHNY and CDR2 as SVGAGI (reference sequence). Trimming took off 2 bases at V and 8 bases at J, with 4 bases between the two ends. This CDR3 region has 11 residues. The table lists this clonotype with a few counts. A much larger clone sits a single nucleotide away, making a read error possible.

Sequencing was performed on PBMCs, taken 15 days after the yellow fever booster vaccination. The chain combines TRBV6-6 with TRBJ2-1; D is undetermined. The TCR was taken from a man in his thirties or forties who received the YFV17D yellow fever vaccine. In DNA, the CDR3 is TGTGCCAGCAGTTACCCCGATGAGCAGTTCTTC. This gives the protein CASSYPDEQFF.